This TCR beta chain is from a study of cytomegalovirus exposure and HLA in healthy donors. Study-wide results and caveats: High specificity and sensitivity for cytomegalovirus status were reported for the classifier.

Points on this clone: Its antigen is not identified.

Vbeta (60) and Jbeta (13) primers were used in the PCR. The data were produced by immunoSEQ multiplex PCR, yet TCRdb's version contains in-frame clones alone and is incomplete. The sample has around 110,000 clones. Input material: PBMCs. The source is a man aged 25-40 years in good health and CMV-seronegative.

CDR3 region: CASSLGTVGEQFF. In DNA form, the CDR3 reads TGTGCCAGCAGCCTCGGGACAGTGGGTGAGCAGTTCTTC. The genes are TRBV5-6 and TRBJ2-1, with 7 bases matching TRBD1. Losses at the gene ends were 4 bases for V and 9 bases for J; bases not matched to a gene: 7. The CDR3 is 13 amino acids. CDR1 is SGHDT, CDR2 YYEEEE, per germline.